These 10 T cell receptor beta chains came from one sample sequenced in a study of T-cell reconstitution after alpha-beta-depleted transplantation in children. Unique molecular identifiers were used in preparing the TCRbeta library. TCRdb itself ran the PCR reads through MiXCR, one entry per CDR3 protein. The sample shows about 16,000 distinct CDR3 sequences, 5.1% of them seen only once. The specimen comprised PBMCs, sampled before TCRalphabeta/CD19-depleted stem cell transplant. The receptors were gathered from a boy younger than 18 with acute lymphoblastic leukemia, due to receive a stem cell transplant.

This clonotype was counted many times. The rearrangement uses TRBV2 and TRBJ2-1; D unclear. Trimming took off 1 base at V and 2 bases at J, with 9 bases between the two ends. The CDR3 totals 15 residues. Germline assignment: CDR1 SNHLY and CDR2 FYNNEI. The CDR3, as DNA: TGTGCCAGCAGTGAAGGTTCGCTCACCTACAATGAGCAGTTCTTC. Amino acids: CASSEGSLTYNEQFF.

The sample holds many counts of this clonotype. This rearrangement joins TRBV6-2 or TRBV6-3 to TRBJ1-1, with TRBD1 as a possible D gene (5 bases). Germline V gene lookup returns CDR1 MNHEY and CDR2 SVGEGT. V was cut by 5 bases and J by 0 bases, with 19 bases left in between. CDR3 length equals 17 residues. CDR3 DNA: TGTGCCAGCAGTGGGGGGACGGACCATCTCGTGAACACTGAAGCTTTCTTT. Its translation is CASSGGTDHLVNTEAFF.

This clonotype was recorded many times. The chain employs TRBV7-9 and TRBJ2-2, with D perhaps matching TRBD2 (5 bases). Germline CDR1 and CDR2: SEHNR and FQNEAQ (reference sequence). Trimming left V 7 bases short and J 5 bases short, with 23 bases between. The CDR3 is 17 amino acids. CDR3 sequence reads: CASTLPLGAGHTGELFF. For the CDR3, the DNA is TGTGCCAGCACCCTACCACTAGGTGCCGGGCATACCGGGGAGCTGTTTTTT.

Judged by abundance, this clonotype is medium-sized. This chain's CDR3 is CASSQDDFALRNEQFF. The CDR3 nucleotides read TGCGCCAGCAGCCAAGATGATTTCGCGCTACGCAATGAGCAGTTCTTC. This sequence joins TRBV4-3 and TRBJ2-1; D is unresolved. There are 16 residues in the CDR3. Germline CDR1 reads LGHNA; CDR2 reads YSLEER. Trimming shortened V by 0 bases and J by 6 bases, and 15 bases separated the two germline ends.

This clonotype was recorded at least ten times. The gene calls are TRBV6-1 and TRBJ1-5; unclear D gene. The CDR3 has 12 residues. Trimming removed 9 bases at V and 2 bases at J, with 8 bases between. Germline CDR1 MNHNS, CDR2 SASEGT. CDR3 nucleotides: TGTGCCAGTAACGACGGCAATCAGCCCCAGCATTTT. Translation gives CASNDGNQPQHF.

This clonotype counts as medium-sized. The rearrangement uses TRBV5-1 and TRBJ2-1; 10 bases align to TRBD2. The CDR3 is made up of 17 amino acids. Per germline, CDR1 SGHRS and CDR2 YFSETQ. The V segment lost 1 base and the J segment 6 bases; nucleotides outside the gene matches: 10. The CDR3 coding sequence is TGCGCCAGCAGCTTGCGAAGAGCGGGAGGGGGTCTCAATGAGCAGTTCTTC. It is translated as CASSLRRAGGGLNEQFF. Based on the CDR3 plus reference TRBV5-1 and TRBJ2-1, the full variable domain is KAGVTQTPRYLIKTRGQQVTLSCSPISGHRSVSWYQQTPGQGLQFLFEYFSETQRNKGNFPGRFSGRQFSNSRSEMNVSTLELGDSALYLCASSLRRAGGGLNEQFFGPGTRLTVL.

This clonotype was found many times. The chain carries TRBV5-1 and TRBJ2-7, with 11 nucleotides matching TRBD2. The J segment lost 2 bases and the V segment lost 2 bases, leaving 6 bases of the junction unmatched. Germline V lookup: CDR1 SGHRS, CDR2 YFSETQ. The CDR3 covers 16 residues. The CDR3 DNA reads TGCGCCAGCAGCTTCCCTAGCGGGAGGCCCACCTACGAGCAGTACTTC. As protein: CASSFPSGRPTYEQYF.

Ten or more counts support this clonotype. V usage is TRBV7-9 and J usage is TRBJ1-5; D ambiguous. Trimming left V 3 bases short and J 7 bases short, with 7 bases between. CDR1 and CDR2 (germline): SEHNR, FQNEAQ (reference sequence). The CDR3 is made up of 12 amino acids. In DNA form, the CDR3 reads TGTGCCAGCAGCTTGGGAAGCCAGCCCCAGCATTTT. It yields the protein CASSLGSQPQHF.

At least ten counts were recorded for this clonotype. The CDR3 DNA reads TGTGCCAGCAGCACCGGGACAGGGGGCTTCGATCAGCCCCAGCATTTT. Translating it yields CASSTGTGGFDQPQHF. The rearrangement joins TRBV6-4 to TRBJ1-5, with 12 bases identical to TRBD1. The germline CDR1 and CDR2 sequences are MRHNA and SNTAGT. V shed 6 bases and J 5 bases; nucleotides not matched to a gene: 8. The CDR3 consists of 16 residues.

Ten or more counts support this clonotype. The CDR3 region has the DNA TGTGCCAGCAGCCCAGGACAGGGAAACACCATATATTTT. It is translated as CASSPGQGNTIYF. This chain joins TRBV7-8 and TRBJ1-3, with D perhaps TRBD1 (6 bases). Germline CDR1 is SGHVS and CDR2 is FQNEAQ. The CDR3 covers 13 residues. V was pared by 5 bases and J by 4 bases, with 9 bases between.